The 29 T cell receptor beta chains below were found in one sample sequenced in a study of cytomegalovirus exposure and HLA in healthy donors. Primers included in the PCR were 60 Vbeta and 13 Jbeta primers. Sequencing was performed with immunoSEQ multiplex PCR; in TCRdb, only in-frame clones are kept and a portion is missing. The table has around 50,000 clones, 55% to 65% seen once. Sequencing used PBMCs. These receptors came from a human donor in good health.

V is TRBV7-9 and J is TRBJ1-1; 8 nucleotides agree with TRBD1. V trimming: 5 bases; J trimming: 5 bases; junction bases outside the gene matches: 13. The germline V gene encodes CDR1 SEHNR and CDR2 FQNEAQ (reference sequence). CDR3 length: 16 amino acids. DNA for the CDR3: TGTGCCAGCAGCCAAGGATCTTGGACAGGGCGAACTGAAGCTTTCTTT. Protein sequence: CASSQGSWTGRTEAFF.

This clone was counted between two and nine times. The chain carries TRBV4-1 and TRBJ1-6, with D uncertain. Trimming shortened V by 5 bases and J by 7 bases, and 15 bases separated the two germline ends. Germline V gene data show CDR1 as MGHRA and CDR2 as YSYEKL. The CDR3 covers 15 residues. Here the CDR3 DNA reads TGCGCCAGCAGCGGGGAGGGCGGAGGCAATTCACCCCTCCACTTT. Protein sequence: CASSGEGGGNSPLHF.

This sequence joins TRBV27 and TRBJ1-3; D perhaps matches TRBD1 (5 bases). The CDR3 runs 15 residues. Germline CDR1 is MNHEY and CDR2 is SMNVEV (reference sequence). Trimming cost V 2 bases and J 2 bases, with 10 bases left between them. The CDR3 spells CASSLTGAAGNTIYF. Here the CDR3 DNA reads TGTGCCAGCAGTTTAACAGGTGCTGCTGGAAACACCATATATTTT.

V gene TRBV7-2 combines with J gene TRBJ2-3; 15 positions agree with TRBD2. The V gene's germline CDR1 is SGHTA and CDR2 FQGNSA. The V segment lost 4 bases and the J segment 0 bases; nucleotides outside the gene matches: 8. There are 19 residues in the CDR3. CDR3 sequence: CASSWTSGGAGASTDTQYF. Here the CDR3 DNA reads TGTGCCAGCAGCTGGACTAGCGGGGGGGCCGGAGCGAGCACAGATACGCAGTATTTT.

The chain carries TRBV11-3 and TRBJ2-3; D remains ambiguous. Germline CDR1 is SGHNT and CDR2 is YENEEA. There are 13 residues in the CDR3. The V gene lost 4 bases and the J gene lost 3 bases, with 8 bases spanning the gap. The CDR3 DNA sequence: TGTGCCAGCAGCTCAATACGGACAGATACGCAGTATTTT. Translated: CASSSIRTDTQYF.

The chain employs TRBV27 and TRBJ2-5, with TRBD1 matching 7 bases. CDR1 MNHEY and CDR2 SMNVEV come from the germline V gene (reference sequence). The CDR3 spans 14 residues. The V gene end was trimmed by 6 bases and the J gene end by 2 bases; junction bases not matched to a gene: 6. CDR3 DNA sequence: TGTGCCAGCAGCCCAAGGGACAGACAAGAGACCCAGTACTTC. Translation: CASSPRDRQETQYF.

CDR3 sequence reads: CASSPLGVPLSDGYTF. The CDR3 bases are TGTGCCAGCAGCCCCCTAGGGGTGCCCCTATCGGATGGCTACACCTTC. The chain combines TRBV14 with TRBJ1-2, with D tentatively TRBD1 (5 bases). The germline gives CDR1 SGHDN, CDR2 FVKESK. The CDR3 loop spans 16 amino acids. V was trimmed by 4 bases and J by 6 bases, leaving 21 bases between them.

The CDR3 protein is CASSSAPSGQSSYNEQFF. The CDR3 DNA reads TGTGCCAGCAGCTCAGCTCCTAGCGGGCAGAGCTCCTACAATGAGCAGTTCTTC. The chain is built from TRBV7-8 and TRBJ2-1; 8 bases match TRBD2. The trim removed 4 bases at V and 0 bases at J, leaving 11 bases unmatched. Germline V gives CDR1 SGHVS, CDR2 FQNEAQ. The CDR3 spans 18 residues.

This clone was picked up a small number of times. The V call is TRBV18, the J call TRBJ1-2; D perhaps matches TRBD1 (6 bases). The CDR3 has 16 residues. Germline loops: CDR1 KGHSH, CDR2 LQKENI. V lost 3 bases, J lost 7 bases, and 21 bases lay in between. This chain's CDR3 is CASSPQAGVGFSGYTF. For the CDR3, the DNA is TGTGCCAGCTCACCCCAAGCAGGGGTGGGTTTCTCTGGCTACACCTTC. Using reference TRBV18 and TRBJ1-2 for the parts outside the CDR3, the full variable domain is NAGVMQNPRHLVRRRGQEARLRCSPMKGHSHVYWYRQLPEEGLKFMVYLQKENIIDESGMPKERFSAEFPKEGPSILRIQQVVRGDSAAYFCASSPQAGVGFSGYTFGSGTRLTVV.

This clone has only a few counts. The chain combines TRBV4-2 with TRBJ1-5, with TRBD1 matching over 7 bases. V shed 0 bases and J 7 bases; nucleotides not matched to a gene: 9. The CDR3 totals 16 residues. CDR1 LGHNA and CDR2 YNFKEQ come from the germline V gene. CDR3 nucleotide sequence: TGTGCCAGCAGCCAAGAGGCCCCCACAGGGGTCCAGCCCCAGCATTTT. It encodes CASSQEAPTGVQPQHF.

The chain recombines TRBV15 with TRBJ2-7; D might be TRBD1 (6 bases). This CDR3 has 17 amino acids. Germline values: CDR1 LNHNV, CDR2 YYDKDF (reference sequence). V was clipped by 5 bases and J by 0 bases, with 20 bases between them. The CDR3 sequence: CATSPSWDISYSYEQYF. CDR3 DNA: TGTGCCACCAGCCCGAGTTGGGACATCTCTTACTCCTACGAGCAGTACTTC. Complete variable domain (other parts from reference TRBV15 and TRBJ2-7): DAMVIQNPRYQVTQFGKPVTLSCSQTLNHNVMYWYQQKSSQAPKLLFHYYDKDFNNEADTPDNFQSRRPNTSFCFLDIRSPGLGDTAMYLCATSPSWDISYSYEQYFGPGTRLTVT.

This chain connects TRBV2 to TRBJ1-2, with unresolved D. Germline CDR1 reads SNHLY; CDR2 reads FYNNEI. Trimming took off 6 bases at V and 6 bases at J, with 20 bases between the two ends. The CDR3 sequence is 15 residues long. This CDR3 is CASRATYLRYDGYTF. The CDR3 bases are TGTGCCAGCAGAGCCACCTACTTGAGGTACGATGGCTACACCTTC.

In DNA form, the CDR3 reads TGTGCCAGCAGTTTACTTCGAGATACGCAGTATTTT. Its translation: CASSLLRDTQYF. The genes are TRBV28 and TRBJ2-3; D not resolved. The CDR3 loop spans 12 amino acids. Germline V gene sequence: CDR1 MDHEN, CDR2 SYDVKM. The ends were cut back, 2 bases at V and 5 bases at J, with 5 bases in the middle.

The CDR3 DNA follows: TGTGCCAGCAGCCAACATGACTCTGGAAACACCATATATTTT. It specifies CASSQHDSGNTIYF. The chain joins TRBV9 to TRBJ1-3; D not certain. The V end was cut by 4 bases, the J end by 0 bases, with 8 bases between. Germline CDR1 is SGDLS and CDR2 is YYNGEE. This CDR3 spans 14 amino acids.

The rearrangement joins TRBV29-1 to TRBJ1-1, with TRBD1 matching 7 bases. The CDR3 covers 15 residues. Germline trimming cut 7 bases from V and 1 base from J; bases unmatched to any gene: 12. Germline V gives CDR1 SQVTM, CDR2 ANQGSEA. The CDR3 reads CSAGEGAGGNTEAFF. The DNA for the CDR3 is TGCAGCGCTGGTGAGGGGGCAGGTGGGAACACTGAAGCTTTCTTT.

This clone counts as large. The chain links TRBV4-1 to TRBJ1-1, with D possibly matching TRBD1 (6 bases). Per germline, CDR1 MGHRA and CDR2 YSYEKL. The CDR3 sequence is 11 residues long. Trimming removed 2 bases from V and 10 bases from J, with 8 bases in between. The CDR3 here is CASSQQGRAFF. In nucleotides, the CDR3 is TGCGCCAGCAGCCAACAGGGGAGAGCTTTCTTT.

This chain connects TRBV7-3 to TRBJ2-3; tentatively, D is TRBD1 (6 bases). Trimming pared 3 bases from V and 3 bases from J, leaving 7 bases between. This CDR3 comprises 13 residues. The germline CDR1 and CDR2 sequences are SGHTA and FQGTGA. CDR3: CASSFQGTDTQYF. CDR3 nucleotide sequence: TGTGCCAGCAGCTTCCAGGGGACAGATACGCAGTATTTT.

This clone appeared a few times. In DNA form, the CDR3 reads TGTGCCAGCAGCTTGTCCGGGGGACCCGCCTACGAGCAGTACTTC. It translates to CASSLSGGPAYEQYF. The V gene is TRBV5-5, the J gene TRBJ2-7, with D perhaps TRBD2 (6 bases). Germline values: CDR1 SGHKS, CDR2 YYEKEE (reference sequence). Trimming removed 1 base at V and 2 bases at J, with 13 bases between. The CDR3 has 15 amino acids.

The CDR3 sequence: CASSYQPSGNTDTQYF. The CDR3 nucleotides read TGTGCCAGCAGTTACCAGCCTAGCGGGAACACAGATACGCAGTATTTT. This chain links TRBV6-5 with TRBJ2-3; 9 positions match TRBD2. V trimming: 2 bases; J trimming: 2 bases; junction bases outside the gene matches: 5. Per the germline V gene, CDR1 is MNHEY and CDR2 is SVGAGI. The CDR3 loop spans 16 amino acids.

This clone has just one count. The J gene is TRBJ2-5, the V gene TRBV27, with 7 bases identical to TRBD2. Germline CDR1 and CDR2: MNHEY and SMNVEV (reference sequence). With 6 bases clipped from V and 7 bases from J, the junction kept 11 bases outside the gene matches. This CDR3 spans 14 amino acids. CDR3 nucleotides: TGTGCCAGCAGCCCTACGGGACTATCGGGGACCCAGTACTTC. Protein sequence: CASSPTGLSGTQYF.

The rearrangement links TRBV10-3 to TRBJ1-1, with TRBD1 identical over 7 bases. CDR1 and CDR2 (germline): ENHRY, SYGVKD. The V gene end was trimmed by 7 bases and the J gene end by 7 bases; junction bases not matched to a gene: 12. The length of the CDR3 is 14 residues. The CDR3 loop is CAITDPGQKGEAFF. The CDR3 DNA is TGTGCCATCACCGATCCGGGACAGAAAGGTGAAGCTTTCTTT.

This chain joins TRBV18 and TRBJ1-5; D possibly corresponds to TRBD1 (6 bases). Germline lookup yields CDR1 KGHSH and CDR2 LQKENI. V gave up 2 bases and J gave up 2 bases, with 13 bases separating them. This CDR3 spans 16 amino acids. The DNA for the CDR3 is TGTGCCAGCTCACCAAGACAGGTTGGTGGCAATCAGCCCCAGCATTTT. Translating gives CASSPRQVGGNQPQHF.

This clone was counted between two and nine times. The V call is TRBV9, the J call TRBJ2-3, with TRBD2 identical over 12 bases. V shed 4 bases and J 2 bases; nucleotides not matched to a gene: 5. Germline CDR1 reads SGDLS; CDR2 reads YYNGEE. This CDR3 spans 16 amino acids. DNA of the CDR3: TGTGCCAGCAGCATGAGGACTAGCGGGGTCACAGATACGCAGTATTTT. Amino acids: CASSMRTSGVTDTQYF.

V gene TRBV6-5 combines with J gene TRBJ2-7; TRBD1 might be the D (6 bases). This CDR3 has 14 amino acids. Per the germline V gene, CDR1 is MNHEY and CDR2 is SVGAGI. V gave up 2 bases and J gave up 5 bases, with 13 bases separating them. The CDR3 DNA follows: TGTGCCAGCAGTTACGGGACAAAGCGTGACGAGCAGTACTTC. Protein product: CASSYGTKRDEQYF.

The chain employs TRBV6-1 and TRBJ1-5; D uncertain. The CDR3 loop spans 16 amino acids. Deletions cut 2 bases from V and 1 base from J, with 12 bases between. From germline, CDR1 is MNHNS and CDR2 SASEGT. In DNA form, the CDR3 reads TGTGCCAGCAGTGAATTACCCAGAGGGAGCAATCAGCCCCAGCATTTT. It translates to CASSELPRGSNQPQHF.

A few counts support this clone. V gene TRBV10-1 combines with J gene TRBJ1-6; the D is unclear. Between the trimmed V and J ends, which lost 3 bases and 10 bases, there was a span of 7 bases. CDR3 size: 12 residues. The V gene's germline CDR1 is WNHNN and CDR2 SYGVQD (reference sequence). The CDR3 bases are TGCGCCAGCAGTGATCCGGGATCACCCCTCCACTTT. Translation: CASSDPGSPLHF.

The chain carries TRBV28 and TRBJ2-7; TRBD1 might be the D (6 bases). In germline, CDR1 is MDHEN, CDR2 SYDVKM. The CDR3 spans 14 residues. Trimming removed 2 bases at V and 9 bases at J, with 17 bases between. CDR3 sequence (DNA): TGTGCCAGCAGTTTAGACAGGACCTACGAAGGGCAGTACTTC. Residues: CASSLDRTYEGQYF. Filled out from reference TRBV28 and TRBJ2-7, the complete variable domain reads DVKVTQSSRYLVKRTGEKVFLECVQDMDHENMFWYRQDPGLGLRLIYFSYDVKMKEKGDIPEGYSVSREKKERFSLILESASTNQTSMYLCASSLDRTYEGQYFGPGTRLTVT.

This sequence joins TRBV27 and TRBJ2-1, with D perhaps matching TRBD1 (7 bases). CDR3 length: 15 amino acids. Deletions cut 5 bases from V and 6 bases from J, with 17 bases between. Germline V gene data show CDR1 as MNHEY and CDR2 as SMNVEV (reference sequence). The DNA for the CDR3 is TGTGCCAGCAGTCCGCGCCGGCAGGGGGGCAATGAGCAGTTCTTC. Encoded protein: CASSPRRQGGNEQFF.

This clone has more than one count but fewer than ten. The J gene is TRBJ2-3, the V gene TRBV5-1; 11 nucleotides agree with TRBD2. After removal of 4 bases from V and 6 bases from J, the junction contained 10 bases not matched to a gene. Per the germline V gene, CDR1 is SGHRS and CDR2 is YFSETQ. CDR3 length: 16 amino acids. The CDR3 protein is CASSLNSGGAGDTQYF. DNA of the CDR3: TGCGCCAGCAGCCTAAATAGCGGGGGGGCCGGGGATACGCAGTATTTT.